The 19 T cell receptor beta chains in this list originate from one sample, sequenced in a study of Graves' ophthalmopathy and Graves' hyperthyroidism. Beta-chain TCR CDR3 regions were amplified from RNA transcripts. The first-round RT-PCR employed HTBI primers together with the Qiagen OneStep RT-PCR kit. A multiplex PCR was then performed as the second round. TCRdb independently ran MiXCR on the multiplex PCR reads; one entry per CDR3 protein. The table records about 550,000 distinct CDR3 sequences, approximately 35% of them present only once. Sequenced material: peripheral blood or thyroid tissue (not recorded which). These receptors were taken from an adult man with Graves' hyperthyroidism.

As to this clonotype: Compared with germline, one end of the junction differs, possibly owing to a read error. This rearrangement joins TRBV7-9 to TRBJ1-1; D not certain. This CDR3 contains 11 residues. Germline values: CDR1 SEHNR, CDR2 FQNEAQ (reference sequence). CDR3 DNA: TGTGCCAGCAGCTCGAAAGCTGAGGCTTTCTTT. Amino acid sequence: CASSSKAEAFF.

This clonotype has a count of ten or more. This chain links TRBV20-1 with TRBJ2-7; 9 bases line up with TRBD2. Germline values: CDR1 DFQATT, CDR2 SNEGSKA (reference sequence). CDR3 size: 15 residues. V lost 0 bases and J lost 3; bases outside the gene matches: 6. CDR3 sequence: CSARDSSSGNYEQYF. In nucleotides, the CDR3 is TGCAGTGCTAGAGATTCTTCTAGCGGGAACTACGAGCAGTACTTC.

This chain uses TRBV27 with TRBJ2-7, with 8 bases aligning to TRBD2. After removal of 3 bases from V and 6 bases from J, the junction contained 13 bases not matched to a gene. The CDR3 totals 16 residues. The germline V gene encodes CDR1 MNHEY and CDR2 SMNVEV (reference sequence). The CDR3 sequence: CASSFRRGLEGGEQYF. The CDR3 region has the DNA TGTGCCAGCAGTTTCCGTAGGGGACTAGAAGGAGGCGAGCAGTACTTC.

This clonotype was found once. A clone one base away is much larger, so this may be a read error. The conserved phenylalanine or tryptophan normally closing the CDR3 is absent here, so this likely arose from a read error. The chain uses TRBV5-1 and TRBJ1-4; no reliable D call. CDR1 is SGHRS and CDR2 is YFSETQ in the germline V gene. V lost 3 bases, J lost 7 bases, and 13 bases lay in between. The CDR3 covers 14 residues. In DNA form, the CDR3 reads TGCGCCAGCAGCTCGTCGGGTAGGGTTGAAAAACTGTTTCTT. Translating it yields CASSSSGRVEKLFL.

In this sample, this clonotype turned up many times. The CDR3 DNA reads as TGCAGTGCTAGAGATTACCTAGCCCAAGAGACCCAGTACTTC. This translates into CSARDYLAQETQYF. V and J are TRBV20-1 and TRBJ2-5, with D maybe TRBD2 (5 bases). Between the trimmed V and J ends, which lost 0 bases and 1 base, there was a span of 9 bases. This CDR3 has 14 amino acids. From germline, CDR1 is DFQATT and CDR2 SNEGSKA (reference sequence).

In its sample, this clonotype was seen a few times. The J gene is TRBJ2-3, the V gene TRBV4-1; possible D gene TRBD2, 6 bases. The CDR3 is made up of 15 amino acids. CDR1 and CDR2 from the germline V gene are MGHRA and YSYEKL. Trimming cost V 1 base and J 6 bases, with 14 bases left between them. Written as DNA, the CDR3 is TGCGCCAGCAGCCAAGCAATAACTAGCCGGGATACGCAGTATTTT. This sequence encodes CASSQAITSRDTQYF.

This clonotype was recorded many times. The chain employs TRBV29-1 and TRBJ1-2, with D perhaps TRBD1 (6 bases). Between the trimmed V and J ends, which lost 4 bases and 3 bases, there was a span of 9 bases. The CDR3 contains 12 residues. Germline V CDR1 and CDR2: SQVTM, ANQGSEA. The chain's CDR3 is CSVADSDYGYTF. Written as DNA, the CDR3 is TGCAGCGTTGCGGACAGTGACTATGGCTACACCTTC.

There are many counts of this clonotype. The chain joins TRBV2 to TRBJ2-7; weak D call: TRBD1 (6 bases). Germline values: CDR1 SNHLY, CDR2 FYNNEI. The CDR3 sequence is 13 residues long. V lost 5 bases and J 3 bases, leaving 11 bases between the germline ends. The CDR3 sequence: CASSNREIYEQYF. CDR3 nucleotide sequence: TGTGCCAGCAGTAACAGGGAGATCTACGAGCAGTACTTC.

In its sample, this clonotype was seen once. At one end, the junction sequence differs from germline, possibly due to a read error. This sequence joins TRBV4-1 and TRBJ2-7, with TRBD2 matching 10 bases. Germline V lookup: CDR1 MGHRA, CDR2 YSYEKL. The CDR3 consists of 16 residues. The CDR3 here is CASSQRAAGGPYGQYF. CDR3 coding DNA: TGCGCCAGCAGCCAAAGGGCAGCGGGAGGGCCCTACGGGCAGTACTTC.

As for this clonotype: At one of its ends the junction is not consistent with the germline gene, which may arise from a read error. The V and J genes are TRBV6-1 and TRBJ1-6; D gene ambiguous. Germline CDR1 MNHNS, CDR2 SASEGT. This CDR3 is 12 amino acids long. CDR3 loop: CAISFGRSPLHF. The CDR3 DNA follows: TGTGCCATCAGTTTCGGACGTTCACCCCTCCACTTT.

In this sample, this clonotype turned up many times. The chain recombines TRBV24-1 with TRBJ1-1; 7 bases line up with TRBD1. The CDR3 extends over 12 amino acids. Germline V lookup: CDR1 KGHDR, CDR2 SFDVKD. After removal of 3 bases from V and 14 bases from J, the junction contained 8 bases not matched to a gene. CDR3 DNA sequence: TGTGCCACCAGTGATACCGGGACAGAGACCTTCTTT. It specifies CATSDTGTETFF.

This clonotype was detected many times. The chain joins TRBV20-1 to TRBJ1-6; 10 positions match TRBD1. The CDR3 has 14 amino acids. With 6 bases clipped from V and 10 bases from J, the junction kept 9 bases outside the gene matches. In germline, CDR1 is DFQATT, CDR2 SNEGSKA (reference sequence). CDR3 sequence: CSAPRGGQGSPLHF. CDR3 coding DNA: TGCAGTGCCCCTCGGGGGGGACAGGGGTCACCCCTCCACTTT.

CDR3 nucleotides: TGTGCCAGCAGCTTAATGGTCGGGGGCCGCACAGATACGCAGTACTTC. This gives the protein CASSLMVGGRTDTQYF. The chain has TRBV7-2 and TRBJ2-5; D may match TRBD1 or TRBD2 (6 bases each). With 2 bases removed from V and 11 bases from J, the gap between germline ends came to 24 bases. Germline lookup yields CDR1 SGHTA and CDR2 FQGNSA. The CDR3 is made up of 16 amino acids.

For this clonotype: One end of the junction fails to match germline, which may point to a read error. The V call is TRBV5-1, the J call TRBJ1-5, with a weak D call TRBD1 (5 bases). The CDR3 extends over 13 amino acids. Germline CDR1 SGHRS, CDR2 YFSETQ. CDR3 nucleotides: TGTGCCAGCAGCGTTACAGGTATCGGGCCCCAGCATTTT. Amino acid sequence: CASSVTGIGPQHF. Based on the CDR3 plus reference TRBV5-1 and TRBJ1-5, the full variable domain is KAGVTQTPRYLIKTRGQQVTLSCSPISGHRSVSWYQQTPGQGLQFLFEYFSETQRNKGNFPGRFSGRQFSNSRSEMNVSTLELGDSALYLCASSVTGIGPQHFGDGTRLSIL.

This clonotype was recorded many times. This chain links TRBV20-1 with TRBJ1-6; D gene unclear. CDR1 is DFQATT, CDR2 SNEGSKA, per germline (reference sequence). The V end was cut by 5 bases, the J end by 6 bases, with 11 bases between. CDR3 length: 13 residues. This CDR3 is CSAQEGGNSPLHF. In nucleotides, the CDR3 is TGCAGTGCTCAGGAGGGTGGTAATTCACCCCTCCACTTT.

A few counts support this clonotype. This chain joins TRBV6-6 and TRBJ2-7; 10 bases agree with TRBD1. Germline CDR1 and CDR2: MNHNY and SVGAGI (reference sequence). This CDR3 comprises 16 residues. With 2 bases clipped from V and 2 bases from J, the junction kept 6 bases outside the gene matches. The CDR3 loop reads CASSYQLTGGTYEQYF. The CDR3 nucleotides read TGTGCCAGCAGTTACCAATTGACAGGGGGCACCTACGAGCAGTACTTC.

On this clonotype: An end of the junction does not agree with germline; a read error may underlie this. This sequence joins TRBV29-1 and TRBJ2-7, with D perhaps being TRBD1 or TRBD2 (6 bases each). Germline CDR1 SQVTM, CDR2 ANQGSEA. The CDR3 loop spans 14 amino acids. The CDR3 nucleotides are TGTAGCGTTGAAGGGGGGACGCTTTCCTACGAGCAGTACTTC. Amino acids: CSVEGGTLSYEQYF.

There are a few counts of this clonotype. The chain couples TRBV7-9 to TRBJ2-7; 7 bases agree with TRBD1. The germline gives CDR1 SEHNR, CDR2 FQNEAQ (reference sequence). Trimming removed 3 bases from V and 0 bases from J; junction bases left unmatched: 5. The CDR3 consists of 15 residues. CDR3: CASSFRDSGSYEQYF. As DNA, the CDR3 is TGTGCCAGCAGCTTCCGGGACAGCGGCTCCTACGAGCAGTACTTC.

This sequence joins TRBV28 and TRBJ1-5; D is undetermined. The length of the CDR3 is 15 residues. V was trimmed by 2 bases and J by 4 bases, leaving 12 bases between them. In germline, CDR1 is MDHEN, CDR2 SYDVKM. CDR3 bases: TGTGCCAGCAGTTTACCCCCTGACGGAAATCAGCCCCAGCATTTT. This encodes CASSLPPDGNQPQHF.